This TCR beta chain was retrieved from a study of CD4 T cells in relation to SARS-CoV-2 and coronaviruses. Study overall: ViraFEST: roughly 10-day antigen culture of PBMCs, then TCR beta CDR3 sequencing. The negative reference was HIV-1 Nef peptide pool or peptide-free culture.

This clone was picked up a small number of times. The antigen remains undetermined. The unexposed donors gave CD4+ T cells in about 2010-2019, prior to COVID-19. CD4+ T cells were isolated from the cells after around 10 days of culture. Testing used SARS-CoV-2 S/N and four cold-coronavirus spikes on unexposed-donor CD4+ T cells, cells permitting. Profiling relied on immunoSEQ multiplex PCR, and the TCRdb table lists in-frame clones only, not all of them. The sample consists of approximately 25,000 clones, more than 60% of them appearing once. Study results and caveats: Compared with monoreactive clones, crossreactive clones showed significantly weaker SARS-CoV-2 expansion.

Deletions cut 7 bases from V and 4 bases from J, with 13 bases between. The CDR3 has 14 amino acids. Germline lookup yields CDR1 WSHSY and CDR2 SAAADI. The gene calls are TRBV10-2 and TRBJ2-2; TRBD2 is a possible D gene (6 bases). Sequenced material: CD4+ T cells from PBMCs, cultured in vitro. This clonotype was sampled from a human donor in good health. CDR3 sequence reads: CASTEEGVTGELFF. The CDR3 bases are TGCGCCAGCACCGAGGAGGGAGTCACCGGGGAGCTGTTTTTT.